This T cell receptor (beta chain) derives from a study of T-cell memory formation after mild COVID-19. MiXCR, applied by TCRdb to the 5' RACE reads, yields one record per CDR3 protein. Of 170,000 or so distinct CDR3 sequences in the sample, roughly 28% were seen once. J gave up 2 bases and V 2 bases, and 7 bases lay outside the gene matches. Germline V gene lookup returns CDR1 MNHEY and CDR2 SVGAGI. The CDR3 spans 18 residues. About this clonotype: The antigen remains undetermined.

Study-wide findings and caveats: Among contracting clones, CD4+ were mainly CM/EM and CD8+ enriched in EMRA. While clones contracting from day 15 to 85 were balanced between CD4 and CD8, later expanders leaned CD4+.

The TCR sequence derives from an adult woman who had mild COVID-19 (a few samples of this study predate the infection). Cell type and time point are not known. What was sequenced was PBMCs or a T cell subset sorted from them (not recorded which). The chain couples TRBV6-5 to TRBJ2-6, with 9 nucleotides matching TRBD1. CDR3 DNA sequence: TGTGCCAGCAGTTACCACGGGACAGGGACTCCTGGGGCCAACGTCCTGACTTTC. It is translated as CASSYHGTGTPGANVLTF.